This entry describes one TCR beta chain. Its antigen is currently unknown. This sample is part of a study of a mutant IDH1 vaccine in newly diagnosed glioma. Data came from immunoSEQ multiplex PCR; TCRdb stores just in-frame clones and leaves some out. This table holds approximately 76,000 clones, more than 85% found once. The V and J ends lost 0 bases and 3 bases, in that order; junction bases with no gene match: 5. The CDR3 has 17 amino acids. Germline CDR1 reads LGHNA; CDR2 reads YNFKEQ. This sample's time point: week 5, during vaccination. One vaccine dose held 300 ug of mutant IDH1 20-mer peptide and came with topical imiquimod.

The rearrangement joins TRBV4-2 to TRBJ2-3; 11 bases line up with TRBD2. This clonotype originated in a woman between 45 and 65 years old with glioma. The sequenced sample was PBMCs, obtained from a glioma patient whose treatment included an IDH1 peptide vaccine. The CDR3 DNA follows: TGTGCCAGCAGCCAAGACACTAGCGGGAGCCCGACAGATACGCAGTATTTT. It translates to CASSQDTSGSPTDTQYF.